This T cell receptor beta chain was captured by sequencing in a study of beta chain features in type 1 diabetes. Findings of the study overall: Among patients with Type 1 diabetes, TCRB CDR3s were moderately but significantly shorter in every one of the four CD4+ subsets. Small HLA sub-analyses could not settle whether HLA shapes TCRB rearrangement.

A note on this clone: Its cognate antigen is unknown.

The investigators reverse transcribed all of the isolated RNA, so they sequenced expressed TCRB transcripts. The read count averaged around 4 million across naive, central memory and regulatory T cell samples. Produced via immunoSEQ multiplex PCR; TCRdb's table is partial and in-frame only. The sample consists of 450,000 to 600,000 clones, roughly 31% of them appearing once. V was trimmed by 3 bases and J by 8 bases, leaving 17 bases between them. The germline CDR1 and CDR2 sequences are MNHEY and SVGAGI. This CDR3 comprises 15 residues. Sample: naive CD4+ T cells from blood. This chain connects TRBV6-5 to TRBJ2-1; no clear D gene. This TCR derives from a man between 18 and 29 years old in good health. The CDR3: CASSYQPRISHEQFF. Written as DNA, the CDR3 is TGTGCCAGCAGTTATCAGCCCCGAATCTCCCATGAGCAGTTCTTC.